These T cell receptor beta chains were read from a single sample in a study of blood T cell repertoires in COVID-19. The repertoire was sequenced with immunoSEQ multiplex PCR; TCRdb's copy has only in-frame clones and lacks some. The top ten clones hold roughly 5% of a sample with approximately 210,000 clones, just under 85% of them seen once. Sequences were obtained from peripheral blood. The receptors shown here come from a woman aged 70 to 79 with active or convalescent COVID-19. Both conserved end residues are part of each CDR3. Each record gives: J gene, clone size, D gene, V gene, CDR3 protein, CDR3 DNA. The D gene is left open where the match is weak. Part of the rows lack a size; the others show once, few, many or a class for expanded clones.

J gene: TRBJ1-3; clone size: NA; D gene: NA; V gene: TRBV5-8; CDR3 protein: CASSQTRVLSGNTIYF; CDR3 DNA: TGTGCCAGCAGCCAAACACGGGTTCTCTCTGGAAACACCATATATTTT
J gene: TRBJ1-1; clone size: NA; D gene: NA; V gene: TRBV12-3/TRBV12-4; CDR3 protein: CASSLDYEAFF; CDR3 DNA: TGTGCCAGCAGTTTAGACTATGAAGCTTTCTTT
J gene: TRBJ1-1; clone size: NA; D gene: TRBD1; V gene: TRBV11-3; CDR3 protein: CASSLVGTAHHPNTEAFF; CDR3 DNA: TGTGCCAGCAGCTTGGTTGGGACAGCCCACCATCCGAACACTGAAGCTTTCTTT
J gene: TRBJ1-5; clone size: NA; D gene: NA; V gene: TRBV29-1; CDR3 protein: CSVGDTDNQPQHF; CDR3 DNA: TGCAGCGTTGGGGACACCGACAATCAGCCCCAGCATTTT
J gene: TRBJ2-1; clone size: NA; D gene: NA; V gene: TRBV10-1; CDR3 protein: CASSEIYSSYNEQFF; CDR3 DNA: TGCGCCAGCAGTGAGATCTATAGCTCCTACAATGAGCAGTTCTTC
J gene: TRBJ1-4; clone size: NA; D gene: NA; V gene: TRBV18; CDR3 protein: CASSPQGNTNEKLFF; CDR3 DNA: TGTGCCAGCTCACCACAGGGGAATACTAATGAAAAACTGTTTTTT
J gene: TRBJ2-7; clone size: NA; D gene: TRBD2; V gene: TRBV13; CDR3 protein: CASSTSGRYEQYF; CDR3 DNA: TGTGCCAGCAGCACCAGCGGGAGGTACGAGCAGTACTTC
J gene: TRBJ2-2; clone size: NA; D gene: TRBD2; V gene: TRBV30; CDR3 protein: CAWTPGLAGGGELFF; CDR3 DNA: TGTGCCTGGACCCCAGGACTAGCGGGAGGCGGGGAGCTGTTTTTT
J gene: TRBJ2-5; clone size: NA; D gene: TRBD2; V gene: TRBV12-5; CDR3 protein: CASGAAGLAGEETQYF; CDR3 DNA: TGTGCTAGTGGGGCCGCGGGACTAGCGGGGGAAGAGACCCAGTACTTC
J gene: TRBJ2-7; clone size: NA; D gene: NA; V gene: TRBV3-1/TRBV3-2; CDR3 protein: CASSQVQGGQYF; CDR3 DNA: TGTGCCAGCAGCCAAGTTCAGGGCGGGCAGTACTTC
J gene: TRBJ1-5; clone size: NA; D gene: TRBD1; V gene: TRBV6-6; CDR3 protein: CASRKEGQGGSQPQHF; CDR3 DNA: TGTGCCAGCAGAAAAGAGGGACAGGGGGGGAGTCAGCCCCAGCATTTT
J gene: TRBJ2-1; clone size: NA; D gene: NA; V gene: TRBV21-1; CDR3 protein: CASSKAPKTGYNEQFF; CDR3 DNA: TGTGCCAGCAGCAAAGCACCCAAAACTGGTTACAATGAGCAGTTCTTC
J gene: TRBJ2-1; clone size: NA; D gene: TRBD1; V gene: TRBV4-1; CDR3 protein: CASSQPQGDYNEQFF; CDR3 DNA: TGCGCCAGCAGCCAGCCCCAGGGGGACTACAATGAGCAGTTCTTC
J gene: TRBJ2-7; clone size: few; D gene: NA; V gene: TRBV6-5; CDR3 protein: CASSLMTEYEQYF; CDR3 DNA: TGTGCCAGCAGTCTAATGACAGAATACGAGCAGTACTTC
J gene: TRBJ1-1; clone size: NA; D gene: TRBD1; V gene: TRBV6-5; CDR3 protein: CASRTTGGGSSEAFF; CDR3 DNA: TGTGCCAGCAGAACGACAGGGGGCGGCTCCTCTGAAGCTTTCTTT
J gene: TRBJ2-5; clone size: NA; D gene: NA; V gene: TRBV2; CDR3 protein: CASSESQVQETQYF; CDR3 DNA: TGTGCCAGCAGTGAAAGCCAAGTGCAAGAGACCCAGTACTTC
J gene: TRBJ1-1; clone size: NA; D gene: NA; V gene: TRBV29-1; CDR3 protein: CSVYRRNTEAFF; CDR3 DNA: TGCAGCGTTTACAGAAGGAACACTGAAGCTTTCTTT
J gene: TRBJ2-1; clone size: NA; D gene: TRBD2; V gene: TRBV5-1; CDR3 protein: CASSPTSGRRNEQFF; CDR3 DNA: TGCGCCAGCAGCCCGACTAGCGGGAGACGCAATGAGCAGTTCTTC
J gene: TRBJ2-7; clone size: NA; D gene: TRBD1; V gene: TRBV6-1; CDR3 protein: CASSAGIGQVSYEQYF; CDR3 DNA: TGTGCCAGCAGTGCTGGCATAGGACAGGTCTCTTACGAGCAGTACTTC
J gene: TRBJ2-7; clone size: NA; D gene: TRBD2; V gene: TRBV5-1; CDR3 protein: CASSLASGTLGEQYF; CDR3 DNA: TGCGCCAGCAGCTTGGCTAGCGGGACGTTGGGGGAGCAGTACTTC
J gene: TRBJ2-1; clone size: NA; D gene: NA; V gene: TRBV11-2; CDR3 protein: CASSLDITGQIEQFF; CDR3 DNA: TGTGCCAGCAGCTTAGATATAACAGGGCAGATAGAGCAGTTCTTC
J gene: TRBJ2-2; clone size: NA; D gene: TRBD2; V gene: TRBV5-4; CDR3 protein: CASSLLAGGRRGELFF; CDR3 DNA: TGTGCCAGCAGCTTACTAGCGGGAGGGCGCCGCGGGGAGCTGTTTTTT
J gene: TRBJ2-1; clone size: NA; D gene: TRBD2; V gene: TRBV5-4; CDR3 protein: CASSPPRGLAYSSYNEQFF; CDR3 DNA: TGTGCCAGCAGCCCTCCGCGGGGGTTAGCGTATTCCTCCTACAATGAGCAGTTCTTC
J gene: TRBJ1-2; clone size: NA; D gene: NA; V gene: TRBV30; CDR3 protein: CAWRGTMGYGYTF; CDR3 DNA: TGTGCCTGGAGGGGGACAATGGGCTATGGCTACACCTTC
J gene: TRBJ2-1; clone size: NA; D gene: NA; V gene: TRBV24-1; CDR3 protein: CATSDRTRPTDEQFF; CDR3 DNA: TGTGCCACCAGTGATAGAACTAGGCCCACGGATGAGCAGTTCTTC
J gene: TRBJ2-2; clone size: many; D gene: TRBD2; V gene: TRBV9; CDR3 protein: CASSVASGRAVGELFF; CDR3 DNA: TGTGCCAGCAGCGTAGCTAGCGGGAGGGCCGTCGGGGAGCTGTTTTTT
J gene: TRBJ1-1; clone size: few; D gene: TRBD1; V gene: TRBV19; CDR3 protein: CASSKQGAENTEAFF; CDR3 DNA: TGTGCCAGTAGTAAACAGGGGGCTGAGAACACTGAAGCTTTCTTT
J gene: TRBJ2-1; clone size: NA; D gene: NA; V gene: TRBV19; CDR3 protein: CASSTAGYNEQFF; CDR3 DNA: TGTGCCAGTAGTACTGCCGGCTACAATGAGCAGTTCTTC
J gene: TRBJ1-2; clone size: NA; D gene: TRBD1; V gene: TRBV9; CDR3 protein: CASSDPPGQGNTF; CDR3 DNA: TGTGCCAGCAGCGACCCCCCGGGACAGGGGAACACCTTC
J gene: TRBJ1-4; clone size: NA; D gene: NA; V gene: TRBV6-6; CDR3 protein: CATWDSGAAGEKLFF; CDR3 DNA: TGTGCCACCTGGGACTCCGGGGCCGCTGGAGAAAAACTGTTTTTT
J gene: TRBJ1-1; clone size: many; D gene: NA; V gene: TRBV28; CDR3 protein: CASRPTTGNTEAFF; CDR3 DNA: TGTGCCAGCAGACCCACCACAGGCAACACTGAAGCTTTCTTT
J gene: TRBJ1-5; clone size: NA; D gene: NA; V gene: TRBV28; CDR3 protein: CASIGTLNQPQHF; CDR3 DNA: TGTGCCAGCATCGGGACACTGAATCAGCCCCAGCATTTT
J gene: TRBJ2-7; clone size: once; D gene: TRBD2; V gene: TRBV25-1; CDR3 protein: CASSVGGGTSQGQYF; CDR3 DNA: TGTGCCAGCAGTGTCGGGGGGGGCACCTCACAGGGGCAGTACTTC
J gene: TRBJ2-1; clone size: NA; D gene: TRBD2; V gene: TRBV11-3; CDR3 protein: CASSSRTSGFNEQFF; CDR3 DNA: TGTGCCAGCAGCTCCCGGACTAGCGGGTTCAATGAGCAGTTCTTC
J gene: TRBJ1-2; clone size: NA; D gene: TRBD1; V gene: TRBV3-1/TRBV3-2; CDR3 protein: CASSHGQGKGYTF; CDR3 DNA: TGTGCCAGCAGCCACGGACAGGGAAAAGGCTACACCTTC
J gene: TRBJ2-3; clone size: once; D gene: NA; V gene: TRBV2; CDR3 protein: CASRALAQSTDTQYF; CDR3 DNA: TGTGCCAGCAGAGCTCTAGCCCAAAGCACAGATACGCAGTATTTT
J gene: TRBJ1-1; clone size: NA; D gene: NA; V gene: TRBV7-2; CDR3 protein: CASSAGQNTEAFF; CDR3 DNA: TGTGCCAGCAGCGCCGGACAGAACACTGAAGCTTTCTTT